This T cell receptor beta chain was documented in a study of shared clonotypes between healthy human individuals. General observations from the study: Sharing across four donors was highest in naive CD4 (roughly 5%) and lowest in memory CD8 (roughly 0.4%). Unshared clonotypes carried lower generation probabilities than those common to all four donors.

This CDR3 region has 12 residues. Germline CDR1 is MDHEN and CDR2 is SYDVKM. With 3 bases removed from V and 4 bases from J, the gap between germline ends came to 4 bases. CD45RO negativity and positive selection for CCR7 defined naive CD8 cells, a population that excluded terminally differentiated effector memory CD45RA+ cells. Caucasian adults living in Nashville, Tennessee, provided all samples. Each PCR replicate from the sorted subsets contained about 210 ng DNA, which is about 31,000 T cell genomes. Produced via immunoSEQ multiplex PCR; TCRdb's table is partial and in-frame only. This table holds around 2,000,000 clones, about 95% found once. As to this clone: Its specificity is not known. The sample has other DNA sequences that encode this CDR3 too.

V gene TRBV28 combines with J gene TRBJ1-3; D is uncertain. This receptor was identified in a young man in good health. Sequencing used naive CD8+ T cells sorted from blood. The CDR3 DNA reads TGTGCCAGCAGTTTGGGCGGAAACACCATATATTTT. Translation gives CASSLGGNTIYF.